The source of this T cell receptor beta chain is a study of a mutant IDH1 vaccine in newly diagnosed glioma. Germline V lookup: CDR1 SGHRS, CDR2 YFSETQ. This CDR3 spans 12 amino acids. TCRdb keeps only in-frame clones here, not all; method: immunoSEQ multiplex PCR. In the table there are 60,000 or so clones, about 85% of which are singletons. Time point here: week 23, last vaccination. What each vaccine dose contained was 300 ug of mutant IDH1 20-mer peptide, accompanied by topical imiquimod. This clone appeared a single time. The antigen is undetermined. Findings and caveats of the study: Pseudoprogression apparently tracked independently of changes in top peripheral T cell clonotypes.

Sequencing used PBMCs, obtained from a glioma patient whose treatment included an IDH1 peptide vaccine. The clonotype comes from a man aged 25-40 years with glioma. The genes are TRBV5-1 and TRBJ2-5; no clear D. The end of the DNA aligns better with TRBJ2-7, so the J call may be wrong. The CDR3 sequence: CASSLDRYEQYF. In nucleotides, the CDR3 is TGCGCCAGCAGCTTGGATCGCTACGAGCAGTACTTC.